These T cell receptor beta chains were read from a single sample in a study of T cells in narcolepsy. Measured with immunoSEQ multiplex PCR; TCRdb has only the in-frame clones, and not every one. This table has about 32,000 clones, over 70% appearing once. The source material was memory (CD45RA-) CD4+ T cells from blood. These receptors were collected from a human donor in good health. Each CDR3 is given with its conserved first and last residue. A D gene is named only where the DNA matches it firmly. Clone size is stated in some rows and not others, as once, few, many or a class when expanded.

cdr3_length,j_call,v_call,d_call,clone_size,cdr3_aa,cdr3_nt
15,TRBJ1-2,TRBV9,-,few,CASSVALGAGYGYTF,TGTGCCAGCAGCGTAGCTCTGGGGGCTGGCTATGGCTACACCTTC
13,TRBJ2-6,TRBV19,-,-,CASNNPGANVLTF,TGTGCCAGTAATAACCCTGGGGCCAACGTCCTGACTTTC
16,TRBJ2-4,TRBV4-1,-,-,CASSQGGAVAKNIQYF,TGCGCCAGCAGCCAAGGGGGGGCAGTAGCCAAAAACATTCAGTACTTC
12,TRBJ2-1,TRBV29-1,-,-,CSVVRLNNEQFF,TGCAGCGTTGTCAGGCTTAACAATGAGCAGTTCTTC
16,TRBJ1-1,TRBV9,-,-,CASSSITPTGNTEAFF,TGTGCCAGCAGCTCGATCACCCCGACAGGGAACACTGAAGCTTTCTTT
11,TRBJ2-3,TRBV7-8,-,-,CASRLTDTQYF,TGTGCCAGTCGCCTCACAGATACGCAGTATTTT
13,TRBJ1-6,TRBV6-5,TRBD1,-,CASGDRAGSPLHF,TGTGCCAGCGGGGACAGGGCCGGATCACCCCTCCACTTT
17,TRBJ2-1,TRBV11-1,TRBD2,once,CASSLGRLAAFEDEQFF,TGTGCCAGCAGCTTAGGGAGGCTAGCGGCCTTCGAGGATGAGCAGTTCTTC
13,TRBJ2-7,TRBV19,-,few,CASSLRVVGEQYF,TGTGCCAGTAGTCTCAGGGTTGTAGGCGAGCAGTACTTC
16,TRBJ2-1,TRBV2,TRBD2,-,CASSEPASGRDNEQFF,TGTGCCAGCAGTGAACCCGCTAGCGGGAGAGACAATGAGCAGTTCTTC
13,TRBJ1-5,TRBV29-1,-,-,CSVGDRGHQPQHF,TGCAGCGTTGGGGACCGGGGTCATCAGCCCCAGCATTTT
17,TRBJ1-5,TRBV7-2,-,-,CASSLGPQTSGNQPQHF,TGTGCCAGCAGCTTAGGACCCCAAACATCAGGCAATCAGCCCCAGCATTTT
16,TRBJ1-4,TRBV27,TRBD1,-,CASRLLETGGVEKLFF,TGTGCCAGCAGGCTCCTTGAGACAGGGGGCGTTGAAAAACTGTTTTTT
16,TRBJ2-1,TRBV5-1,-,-,CASSLRVAGTYNEQFF,TGCGCCAGCAGCTTGAGGGTGGCGGGAACCTACAATGAGCAGTTCTTC
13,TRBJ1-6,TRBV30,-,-,CAWSGGGNSPLHF,TGTGCCTGGAGTGGCGGAGGGAATTCACCCCTCCACTTT
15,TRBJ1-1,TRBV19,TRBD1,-,CASRDRGGMNTEAFF,TGTGCCAGTCGGGACAGGGGGGGCATGAACACTGAAGCTTTCTTT